The 28 T cell receptor beta chains below were found in one sample sequenced in a study of blood T cell repertoires in COVID-19. Repertoires were generated with immunoSEQ multiplex PCR, while TCRdb's copy carries only in-frame clones and drops some. The top ten hold approximately 6% of the sample, which has approximately 230,000 clones, around 88% seen once. Sequencing was done on a sample of peripheral blood. These receptors all stem from a man older than 75 with acute or convalescent COVID-19.

This chain joins TRBV5-1 and TRBJ1-1; D perhaps matches TRBD1 (5 bases). The CDR3 consists of 17 residues. Germline V gene sequence: CDR1 SGHRS, CDR2 YFSETQ. Deletions cut 0 bases from V and 1 base from J, with 16 bases between. CDR3 in DNA: TGCGCCAGCAGCTTGGGGTTGAAACAGGTCCCGAACACTGAAGCTTTCTTT. This encodes CASSLGLKQVPNTEAFF.

This chain joins TRBV5-1 and TRBJ2-1, with TRBD1 matching 7 bases. With 4 bases clipped from V and 8 bases from J, the junction kept 15 bases outside the gene matches. The CDR3 consists of 16 residues. Germline loops: CDR1 SGHRS, CDR2 YFSETQ. The CDR3 reads CASSRGSTGVGDEQFF. CDR3 DNA: TGCGCCAGCAGCCGCGGATCCACAGGGGTTGGCGATGAGCAGTTCTTC. The entire variable domain, with the rest obtained from reference TRBV5-1 and TRBJ2-1, is as follows: KAGVTQTPRYLIKTRGQQVTLSCSPISGHRSVSWYQQTPGQGLQFLFEYFSETQRNKGNFPGRFSGRQFSNSRSEMNVSTLELGDSALYLCASSRGSTGVGDEQFFGPGTRLTVL.

V usage is TRBV30 and J usage is TRBJ2-7; possibly TRBD1 for D (5 bases). This CDR3 spans 11 amino acids. CDR1 is GTSNPN and CDR2 is SVGIG in the germline V gene (reference sequence). Trimming stripped 2 bases from V and 10 bases from J, with 12 bases between. Written as DNA, the CDR3 is TGTGCCTGGAGTCTAGGCAGGGTACAGTACTTC. This sequence encodes CAWSLGRVQYF.

The sample holds a few counts of this clone. The chain employs TRBV5-1 and TRBJ1-3; the D gene is possibly TRBD1 (5 bases). Deletions cut 1 base from V and 0 bases from J, with 8 bases between. Germline V gives CDR1 SGHRS, CDR2 YFSETQ. The CDR3 covers 15 residues. The CDR3 coding sequence is TGCGCCAGCAGCTTGCAGGGTTTCTCTGGAAACACCATATATTTT. Encoded protein: CASSLQGFSGNTIYF. Looking up the rest from reference TRBV5-1 and TRBJ1-3 gives the full variable domain: KAGVTQTPRYLIKTRGQQVTLSCSPISGHRSVSWYQQTPGQGLQFLFEYFSETQRNKGNFPGRFSGRQFSNSRSEMNVSTLELGDSALYLCASSLQGFSGNTIYFGEGSWLTVV.

The chain carries TRBV29-1 and TRBJ1-5; D call uncertain. This CDR3 is 12 amino acids long. Germline CDR1 is SQVTM and CDR2 is ANQGSEA. V was pared by 6 bases and J by 11 bases, with 17 bases between. The CDR3 loop reads CSVTDGSASQHF. CDR3 nucleotide sequence: TGCAGCGTCACGGATGGATCAGCGTCCCAGCATTTT.

V and J are TRBV28 and TRBJ2-1, with unresolved D. CDR3 length: 12 residues. V lost 4 bases and J 9 bases, leaving 10 bases between the germline ends. Germline V CDR1 and CDR2: MDHEN, SYDVKM. CDR3 coding DNA: TGTGCCAGCAGTTCTCCTCCGGGTGAGCAGTTCTTC. Translated, it gives CASSSPPGEQFF.

The chain joins TRBV11-2 to TRBJ2-7, with TRBD1 identical over 8 bases. V dropped 3 bases and J dropped 3; count of bases not matched to a gene: 4. Germline V gene lookup returns CDR1 SGHAT and CDR2 FQNNGV. The CDR3 runs 14 residues. Here the CDR3 DNA reads TGTGCCAGCAGCTTGCAGGGGGCGAACTACGAGCAGTACTTC. It translates to CASSLQGANYEQYF.

This clone came up once. V and J are TRBV6-5 and TRBJ2-1; a possible D gene is TRBD1 (6 bases). Per the germline V gene, CDR1 is MNHEY and CDR2 is SVGAGI. The CDR3 is 16 amino acids. With 0 bases removed from V and 3 bases from J, the gap between germline ends came to 12 bases. CDR3 sequence: CASSYSGAAGYNEQFF. The DNA of the CDR3 is TGTGCCAGCAGTTACTCGGGGGCAGCTGGCTACAATGAGCAGTTCTTC.

About this clone: The sample carries other DNA sequences with the same CDR3. The V and J genes are TRBV2 and TRBJ2-6; D is possibly TRBD2 (5 bases). CDR3 size: 14 residues. Trimming took 3 bases from V and 4 from J, leaving 7 bases between them. CDR1 is SNHLY and CDR2 is FYNNEI in the germline V gene. In nucleotides, the CDR3 is TGTGCCAGCAGTGAGAGGGCAGGGGCCAACGTCCTGACTTTC. Translating it yields CASSERAGANVLTF. Combining the CDR3 with reference TRBV2 and TRBJ2-6 gives the whole variable domain EPEVTQTPSHQVTQMGQEVILRCVPISNHLYFYWYRQILGQKVEFLVSFYNNEISEKSEIFDDQFSVERPDGSNFTLKIRSTKLEDSAMYFCASSERAGANVLTFGAGSRLTVL.

The chain carries TRBV3-1 (or the pseudogene TRBV3-2) and TRBJ1-1, with 7 nucleotides matching TRBD1. Unmatched junction bases numbered 3, after V lost 1 base and J lost 4 bases. Germline CDR1 is LGHDT and CDR2 is YNNKEL (reference sequence). The CDR3 is 14 amino acids. The CDR3 sequence: CASSQVGGITEAFF. For the CDR3, the DNA is TGTGCCAGCAGCCAAGTAGGGGGCATCACTGAAGCTTTCTTT.

The chain has TRBV3-1 (or the pseudogene TRBV3-2) and TRBJ1-2; TRBD1 aligns across 8 bases. V lost 1 base and J lost 5; bases outside the gene matches: 6. The CDR3 loop spans 15 amino acids. From germline, CDR1 is LGHDT and CDR2 YNNKEL (reference sequence). The CDR3 spells CASSQGAGGEYGYTF. CDR3 DNA: TGTGCCAGCAGCCAAGGGGCAGGGGGCGAGTATGGCTACACCTTC.

The chain recombines TRBV5-8 with TRBJ2-1; TRBD2 agrees at 15 bases. V lost 3 bases to trimming and J lost 0 bases; unmatched junction nucleotides: 7. CDR3 size: 19 residues. CDR1 is SGHTS and CDR2 is YDEGEE in the germline V gene. The CDR3 DNA follows: TGTGCCAGCAGCTCCAGGACTAGCGGGGGGGCTAGCTCCTACAATGAGCAGTTCTTC. It translates to CASSSRTSGGASSYNEQFF. The complete variable domain, with remaining parts taken from reference TRBV5-8 and TRBJ2-1, reads EAGVTQSPTHLIKTRGQQATLRCSPISGHTSVYWYQQALGLGLQFLLWYDEGEERNRGNFPPRFSGRQFPNYSSELNVNALELEDSALYLCASSSRTSGGASSYNEQFFGPGTRLTVL.

The chain has TRBV28 and TRBJ2-7, with TRBD2 matching 11 bases. Germline-derived CDR1 and CDR2 are MDHEN and SYDVKM. The CDR3 spans 14 residues. V lost 6 bases and J lost 6; bases outside the gene matches: 7. The CDR3 region has the DNA TGTGCCAGCAGCCGGGGGCTAGCGGGAGGCGAGCAGTACTTC. This codes for CASSRGLAGGEQYF.

The chain has TRBV5-8 and TRBJ2-2; 9 bases line up with TRBD1. CDR1 SGHTS and CDR2 YDEGEE come from the germline V gene. V lost 4 bases, J lost 0 bases, and 4 bases stayed unmatched. This CDR3 comprises 16 residues. CDR3: CASSAWDRANTGELFF. CDR3 nucleotide sequence: TGTGCCAGCAGCGCCTGGGACAGGGCGAACACCGGGGAGCTGTTTTTT.

The CDR3 nucleotides read TGCGCCAGCAGCTTCGACGGGGGGGCCGGTACGCAGTATTTT. Translating gives CASSFDGGAGTQYF. The V call is TRBV5-1, the J call TRBJ2-3, with TRBD2 identical over 8 bases. CDR3 length: 14 residues. V trimming: 2 bases; J trimming: 8 bases; junction bases outside the gene matches: 7. Germline values: CDR1 SGHRS, CDR2 YFSETQ.

The genes are TRBV4-2 and TRBJ2-6, with 8 positions matching TRBD1. V lost 0 bases, J lost 3 bases, and 4 bases stayed unmatched. The CDR3 consists of 17 residues. CDR1 is LGHNA, CDR2 YNFKEQ, per germline. CDR3 bases: TGTGCCAGCAGCCAAGAAGCAGGGGGCGGTGGGGCCAACGTCCTGACTTTC. It translates to CASSQEAGGGGANVLTF.

The rearrangement links TRBV10-1 to TRBJ2-1; 9 bases align to TRBD2. Germline V gives CDR1 WNHNN, CDR2 SYGVQD (reference sequence). V lost 6 bases, J lost 0 bases, and 3 bases stayed unmatched. There are 15 residues in the CDR3. The CDR3 region is CASSFSGSSYNEQFF. The DNA of the CDR3 is TGCGCCAGCAGCTTTAGCGGGAGCTCCTACAATGAGCAGTTCTTC.

This chain connects TRBV10-3 to TRBJ2-3, with 10 bases fitting TRBD1. CDR3 length: 15 residues. Looked up from germline, CDR1 is ENHRY and CDR2 is SYGVKD. The junction had 4 bases not matched to a gene; V was cut back by 4 bases and J by 3 bases. CDR3 sequence (DNA): TGTGCCATCAGTGCTGACAGGGGGCCGACAGATACGCAGTATTTT. Its translation is CAISADRGPTDTQYF.

The chain recombines TRBV9 with TRBJ2-3; no clear D. This CDR3 has 14 residues. V gave up 0 bases and J gave up 4 bases, with 9 bases separating them. Germline V gene data show CDR1 as SGDLS and CDR2 as YYNGEE. Here the CDR3 reads CASSVGPPPDTQYF. The DNA of the CDR3 is TGTGCCAGCAGCGTAGGGCCCCCACCAGATACGCAGTATTTT.

This clone appeared a single time. The chain is built from TRBV28 and TRBJ1-5; D remains unclear. V shed 6 bases and J shed 3 bases, with 12 bases lying between them. Per the germline V gene, CDR1 is MDHEN and CDR2 is SYDVKM. This CDR3 contains 14 residues. The CDR3 sequence is CASRPSGANQPQHF. Here the CDR3 DNA reads TGTGCCAGCAGACCATCTGGAGCCAATCAGCCCCAGCATTTT.

The chain recombines TRBV24-1 with TRBJ1-4; 7 bases fit TRBD1. Losses at the gene ends were 2 bases for V and 5 bases for J; bases not matched to a gene: 7. CDR1 and CDR2 (germline): KGHDR, SFDVKD. CDR3 length equals 16 residues. DNA of the CDR3: TGTGCCACCAGTGATTCTACAGGGGTTACCAATGAAAAACTGTTTTTT. Its protein is CATSDSTGVTNEKLFF.

This chain uses TRBV6-6 with TRBJ1-2; 10 bases are a match to TRBD1. The CDR3 loop spans 14 amino acids. V shed 4 bases, J shed 4 bases, and the junction held 3 bases outside the gene matches. CDR1 is MNHNY, CDR2 SVGAGI, per germline (reference sequence). The CDR3 loop is CASSSGTGAYGYTF. The CDR3 DNA reads TGTGCCAGCAGTTCCGGGACAGGGGCCTATGGCTACACCTTC.

This chain joins TRBV10-3 and TRBJ2-2; maybe TRBD2 (5 bases). V was clipped by 0 bases and J by 10 bases, with 9 bases between them. The CDR3 consists of 13 residues. The germline CDR1 and CDR2 sequences are ENHRY and SYGVKD. The CDR3 nucleotides read TGTGCCATCAGTGAGTCGAGAGGGCAGGAGCTGTTTTTT. This translates into CAISESRGQELFF.

The rearrangement links TRBV5-1 to TRBJ2-2; 8 positions match TRBD1. The CDR3 is 16 residues long. Germline V gene lookup returns CDR1 SGHRS and CDR2 YFSETQ. J gave up 1 base and V 0 bases, and 2 bases lay outside the gene matches. CDR3 in DNA: TGCGCCAGCAGCTTGGCAGGGACAGGGAACACCGGGGAGCTGTTTTTT. It specifies CASSLAGTGNTGELFF.

The chain employs TRBV5-1 and TRBJ1-6; D ambiguous. Trimming cost V 4 bases and J 5 bases, with 10 bases left between them. Germline V gene lookup returns CDR1 SGHRS and CDR2 YFSETQ. The CDR3 extends over 14 amino acids. CDR3 loop: CASSPGSHNSPLHF. The CDR3, as DNA: TGCGCCAGCAGCCCCGGGTCACATAATTCACCCCTCCACTTT.

The V and J genes are TRBV24-1 and TRBJ2-5; TRBD2 matches 11 bases. J lost 1 base, V lost 3 bases, and 6 bases had no gene match. This CDR3 comprises 17 residues. CDR1 KGHDR and CDR2 SFDVKD come from the germline V gene. The CDR3 sequence: CATSDTAGTSGQETQYF. CDR3 coding DNA: TGTGCCACCAGTGATACAGCCGGGACTAGCGGCCAAGAGACCCAGTACTTC.

The genes are TRBV7-2 and TRBJ2-5, with a weak D call TRBD2 (6 bases). Looked up from germline, CDR1 is SGHTA and CDR2 is FQGNSA. V lost 5 bases and J 0 bases, leaving 16 bases between the germline ends. CDR3 length: 16 amino acids. CDR3 amino acids: CASSNAGTLYQETQYF. CDR3 bases: TGTGCCAGCAGCAACGCCGGGACTTTGTACCAAGAGACCCAGTACTTC.

The rearrangement joins TRBV28 to TRBJ1-5; 7 positions agree with TRBD1. The CDR3 extends over 15 amino acids. V lost 7 bases to trimming and J lost 0 bases; unmatched junction nucleotides: 6. CDR1 and CDR2 from the germline V gene are MDHEN and SYDVKM. The CDR3, as DNA: TGTGCCAGCAAACGCGGGACAGCTAGCAATCAGCCCCAGCATTTT. Translated, it gives CASKRGTASNQPQHF.